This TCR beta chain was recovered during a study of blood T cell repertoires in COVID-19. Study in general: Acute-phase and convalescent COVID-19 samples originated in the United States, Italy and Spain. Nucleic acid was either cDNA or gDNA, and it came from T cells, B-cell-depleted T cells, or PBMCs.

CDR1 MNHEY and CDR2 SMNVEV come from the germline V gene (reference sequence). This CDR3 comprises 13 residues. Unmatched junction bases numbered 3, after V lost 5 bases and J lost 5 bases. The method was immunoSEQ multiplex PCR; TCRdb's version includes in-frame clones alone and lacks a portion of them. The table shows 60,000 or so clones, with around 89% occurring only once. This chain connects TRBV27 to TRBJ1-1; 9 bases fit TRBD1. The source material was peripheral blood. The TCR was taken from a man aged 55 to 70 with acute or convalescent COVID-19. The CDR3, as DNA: TGTGCCAGCAGTGGACAGGGGTGGACTGAAGCTTTCTTT. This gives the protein CASSGQGWTEAFF.